The 30 T cell receptor beta chains below were found in one sample sequenced in a study of T cell clusters in autoimmune cytopenias. TRB was amplified by touch-down multiplex PCR, primer pools A and B combined. TCRdb processed the multiplex PCR reads again and assigns one entry to each CDR3 protein, with no DNA. The data show about 2,000 distinct CDR3 sequences, and the top ten clones hold roughly 16%. Each sample's input was around 250 ng genomic DNA, some 38,000 genome equivalents. These same records also appear under a second study, on T cell repertoires in aging, cancer and after chemotherapy.

The sequenced sample consisted of peripheral blood. These receptors were taken from a human donor in good health.

The J gene is TRBJ1-3, the V gene TRBV7-9. CDR1 is SEHNR and CDR2 is FQNEAQ in the germline V gene (reference sequence). CDR3 length: 12 amino acids. This chain's CDR3 is CASSDSGNTIYF. Filled out from reference TRBV7-9 and TRBJ1-3, the complete variable domain reads DTGVSQNPRHKITKRGQNVTFRCDPISEHNRLYWYRQTLGQGPEFLTYFQNEAQLEKSRLLSDRFSAERPKGSFSTLEIQRTEQGDSAMYLCASSDSGNTIYFGEGSWLTVV.

By frequency, this clonotype registers large (0.1 to 1%). The rearrangement links TRBV11-1 to TRBJ2-3. The CDR3 spans 15 residues. Germline V gene lookup returns CDR1 SGHAT and CDR2 FQDESV (reference sequence). CDR3 in amino acids: CASSPRRRGADTQYF.

This clonotype is medium-sized by frequency. The chain recombines TRBV19 with TRBJ1-1; the TRBD1 assignment by TCRdb is unverifiable without DNA. The CDR3 covers 16 residues. The germline V gene has CDR1 LNHDA and CDR2 SQIVND (reference sequence). The chain's CDR3 is CASSIDPQGRRAEAFF.

The chain is built from TRBV14 and TRBJ1-1. CDR1 SGHDN and CDR2 FVKESK come from the germline V gene. CDR3 size: 13 residues. The CDR3 here is CASSFSEGTEAFF.

The chain employs TRBV6-5 and TRBJ2-1. The CDR3 consists of 12 residues. Germline V lookup: CDR1 MNHEY, CDR2 SVGAGI. The CDR3 loop is CASRQPKGEQFF.

V and J are TRBV7-2 and TRBJ2-7; TCRdb reports TRBD1, a call that lacks DNA to check it against. Per germline, CDR1 SGHTA and CDR2 FQGNSA. The CDR3 covers 15 residues. CDR3 residues: CASSPTGQPSYEQYF.

The rearrangement joins TRBV7-9 to TRBJ1-1. CDR1 is SEHNR and CDR2 is FQNEAQ in the germline V gene (reference sequence). The CDR3 length is 14 residues. CDR3: CASSLMGLGTEAFF.

This clonotype is classed as medium-sized by frequency. The rearrangement joins TRBV7-2 to TRBJ2-7; TCRdb picks TRBD1, but there is no DNA to check that call. Germline-derived CDR1 and CDR2 are SGHTA and FQGNSA. The CDR3 length is 13 residues. The chain's CDR3 is CASQLQGAYEQYF. Combining the CDR3 with reference TRBV7-2 and TRBJ2-7 gives the whole variable domain GAGVSQSPSNKVTEKGKDVELRCDPISGHTALYWYRQSLGQGLEFLIYFQGNSAPDKSGLPSDRFSAERTGGSVSTLTIQRTQQEDSAVYLCASQLQGAYEQYFGPGTRLTVT.

This clonotype is deemed medium-sized by its frequency. The chain uses TRBV6-1 and TRBJ1-5; TCRdb's assignment of TRBD1 cannot be checked, as there is no DNA. This CDR3 is built from 16 residues. Germline V gene data show CDR1 as MNHNS and CDR2 as SASEGT. The CDR3 spells CASSEALRGSNQPQHF.

This clonotype ranks as medium-sized (0.01 to 0.1%) in terms of frequency. This sequence joins TRBV6-6 and TRBJ2-5; without DNA, the TCRdb call of TRBD2 cannot be checked. Germline CDR1 reads MNHNY; CDR2 reads SVGAGI (reference sequence). This CDR3 contains 13 residues. CDR3 in amino acids: CASSRGEGETQYF.

According to its frequency, this clonotype is medium-sized. The chain combines TRBV19 with TRBJ1-5; TCRdb returns TRBD1, unconfirmable since there is no DNA. The germline gives CDR1 LNHDA, CDR2 SQIVND (reference sequence). The CDR3 spans 16 residues. CDR3 loop: CASSIEASSPNQPQHF.

Measured by frequency, this clonotype is medium-sized. The V and J genes are TRBV20-1 and TRBJ2-1; there is no DNA to check the TCRdb D call of TRBD2. CDR3 length: 13 residues. Germline V gene data show CDR1 as DFQATT and CDR2 as SNEGSKA (reference sequence). The CDR3 loop reads CSAGRGYYNEQFF.

The J gene is TRBJ2-1, the V gene TRBV28; TCRdb lists TRBD2, though no DNA is available to test this call. From germline, CDR1 is MDHEN and CDR2 SYDVKM. The CDR3 extends over 15 amino acids. The CDR3 spells CASSNSGGLNNEQFF.

By frequency, this clonotype registers medium-sized. The rearrangement links TRBV6-2 or TRBV6-3 to TRBJ2-7; TCRdb's D call of TRBD2 is untestable without DNA. Germline loops: CDR1 MNHEY, CDR2 SVGEGT. This CDR3 is 14 amino acids long. CDR3 region: CASGPSGGPFKQYF.

According to its frequency, this clonotype is medium-sized. The chain carries TRBV12-3 or TRBV12-4 and TRBJ1-2; the TRBD1 assignment by TCRdb is unverifiable without DNA. The CDR3 has 14 amino acids. The CDR3: CASSLNRGTYGYTF.

According to its frequency, this clonotype is medium-sized (0.01 to 0.1%). The chain uses TRBV20-1 and TRBJ2-3; TCRdb names TRBD1, which stays unverified in the absence of DNA. This CDR3 region has 14 residues. Per germline, CDR1 DFQATT and CDR2 SNEGSKA (reference sequence). The CDR3 here is CSVPGGAVTDTQYF.

This chain joins TRBV20-1 and TRBJ1-1. This CDR3 has 14 residues. Germline V lookup: CDR1 DFQATT, CDR2 SNEGSKA (reference sequence). CDR3 amino acids: CSVEGGGGISEAFF.

This clonotype shows up as medium-sized by frequency. The chain employs TRBV6-5 and TRBJ2-1; TCRdb designates TRBD1, a call that cannot be tested without DNA. The CDR3 length is 15 residues. Germline V gives CDR1 MNHEY, CDR2 SVGAGI. CDR3: CASSPGQGSYNEQFF.

In terms of frequency, this clonotype is large. The chain employs TRBV6-5 and TRBJ2-7. This CDR3 comprises 14 residues. From germline, CDR1 is MNHEY and CDR2 SVGAGI. The CDR3 sequence: CASSYSRQNYEQYF.

According to its frequency, this clonotype is medium-sized (0.01 to 0.1%). This chain uses TRBV6-5 with TRBJ1-2; checking the TCRdb D call of TRBD1 is not possible without DNA. The CDR3 consists of 15 residues. Germline lookup yields CDR1 MNHEY and CDR2 SVGAGI. This chain's CDR3 is CASSSDADRLEGYTF.

V and J are TRBV18 and TRBJ2-3; TCRdb designates TRBD2, a call that cannot be tested without DNA. The germline V gene has CDR1 KGHSH and CDR2 LQKENI. The CDR3 length is 16 residues. The chain's CDR3 is CASSPGTSGGADTQYF.

Judged by frequency, this clonotype is medium-sized. V is TRBV15 and J is TRBJ2-5. Looked up from germline, CDR1 is LNHNV and CDR2 is YYDKDF (reference sequence). CDR3 length: 16 amino acids. This CDR3 reads CATSRDNRRVKETQYF.

By frequency, this clonotype is medium-sized. The chain links TRBV5-1 to TRBJ2-3. This CDR3 comprises 16 residues. Germline CDR1 SGHRS, CDR2 YFSETQ. CDR3 amino acids: CASSLAGGSSTDTQYF.

The chain couples TRBV4-3 to TRBJ1-1; TCRdb reports TRBD1, a call that lacks DNA to check it against. CDR3 length equals 21 residues. The germline gives CDR1 LGHNA, CDR2 YSLEER. This chain's CDR3 is CASSQAPYPPGHRRWDTEAFF.

The J gene is TRBJ2-5, the V gene TRBV29-1; TCRdb calls TRBD1, which cannot be checked without DNA. Germline V CDR1 and CDR2: SQVTM, ANQGSEA. The CDR3 spans 14 residues. CDR3 in amino acids: CSVAGTGGEKTQYF.

Judged by frequency, this clonotype is medium-sized. This chain uses TRBV29-1 with TRBJ1-1. This CDR3 contains 13 residues. Germline V lookup: CDR1 SQVTM, CDR2 ANQGSEA. The CDR3 here is CSVVAFMNTEAFF.

The gene calls are TRBV11-2 and TRBJ1-5. This CDR3 region has 15 residues. Germline V lookup: CDR1 SGHAT, CDR2 FQNNGV. The CDR3 loop reads CASSLDSGRDQPQHF.

V gene TRBV6-5 combines with J gene TRBJ2-3. The CDR3 consists of 14 residues. Germline V gene data show CDR1 as MNHEY and CDR2 as SVGAGI. CDR3 loop: CASSDSSGADTQYF.

The V and J genes are TRBV20-1 and TRBJ2-5; TCRdb's D call, TRBD1, is unchecked because there is no DNA. CDR3 size: 14 residues. Germline V gives CDR1 DFQATT, CDR2 SNEGSKA (reference sequence). CDR3 in amino acids: CSASPGQPQETQYF.

The J gene is TRBJ2-3, the V gene TRBV30; as DNA is missing, the TRBD2 call by TCRdb cannot be tested. The germline CDR1 and CDR2 sequences are GTSNPN and SVGIG (reference sequence). This CDR3 spans 18 amino acids. This chain's CDR3 is CAWDLPGTSGGAYNTQYF.